The source of this T cell receptor beta chain is a study of T cell repertoires in cytomegalovirus infection. This CDR3 region has 16 residues. Between the trimmed V and J ends, which lost 5 bases and 2 bases, there was a span of 19 bases. This clonotype was detected many times. TCRdb ran MiXCR on the reads and lists one entry per CDR3 protein. The repertoire has about 490,000 distinct CDR3 sequences, 15% to 20% of them found once; the top ten carry more than 20%. Sequencing used CD8+ T cells from PBMCs. V and J are TRBV12-3 or TRBV12-4 and TRBJ2-7; possible D gene TRBD2, 5 bases. The clonotype originates from a human donor in good health (CMV status not recorded). Some clones in this sample may be carry-over from other donors' samples. CDR3 sequence: CASSQNLASEPYEQYF. In DNA form, the CDR3 reads TGTGCCAGCAGTCAAAACTTAGCGAGCGAACCCTACGAGCAGTACTTC.